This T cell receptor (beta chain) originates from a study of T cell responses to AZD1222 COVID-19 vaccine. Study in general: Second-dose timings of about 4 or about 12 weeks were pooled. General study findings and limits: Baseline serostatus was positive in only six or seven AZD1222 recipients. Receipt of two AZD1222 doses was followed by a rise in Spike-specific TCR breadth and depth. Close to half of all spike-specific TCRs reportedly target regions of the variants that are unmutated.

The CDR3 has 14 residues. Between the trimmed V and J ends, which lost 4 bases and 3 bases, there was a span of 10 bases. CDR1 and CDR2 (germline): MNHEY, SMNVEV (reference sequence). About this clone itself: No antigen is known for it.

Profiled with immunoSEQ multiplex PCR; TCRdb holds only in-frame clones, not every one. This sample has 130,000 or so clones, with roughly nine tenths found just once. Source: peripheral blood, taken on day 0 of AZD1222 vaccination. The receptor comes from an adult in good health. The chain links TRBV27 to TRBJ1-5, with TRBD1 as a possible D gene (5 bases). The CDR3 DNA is TGTGCCAGCAGTTCCGGACACAACAATCAGCCCCAGCATTTT. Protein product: CASSSGHNNQPQHF.